One and the same sample provided the 32 T cell receptor beta chains below, sequenced in a study of patients and donors after allogeneic stem cell transplantation. MiXCR, run by TCRdb on the RT-PCR reads, gives a single entry per CDR3 protein. The sample gives tens of thousands of distinct CDR3 sequences, about 44% of which show up once; 50% to 75% is in the top ten. The sequencing sample was made of blood, either unsorted or a sorted T cell fraction (not recorded which). The receptors were sampled from a human donor who was either an allogeneic HSCT recipient or a stem cell or donor lymphocyte infusion donor (not recorded which). It is not recorded whose cells these are; they may come from a transplant donor.

The table lists this clonotype with a count of one. The chain couples TRBV28 to TRBJ1-1; the D gene is possibly TRBD1 (5 bases). Germline V gene lookup returns CDR1 MDHEN and CDR2 SYDVKM. V was pared by 1 base and J by 5 bases, with 8 bases between. The CDR3 extends over 13 amino acids. As DNA, the CDR3 is TGTGCCAGCAGTTTATTCCAGGGAACTGAAGCTTTCTTT. It codes for CASSLFQGTEAFF.

This clonotype occurred once. A junction end diverges from the germline sequence, so it may reflect a read error. This chain connects TRBV28 to TRBJ1-4; D gene uncertain. Germline V gives CDR1 MDHEN, CDR2 SYDVKM. The CDR3 loop spans 11 amino acids. CDR3 in amino acids: CASSLTTKLYF. As DNA, the CDR3 is TGTGCCAGCAGTTTGACAACTAAACTGTATTTT.

There are a few counts of this clonotype. V usage is TRBV29-1 and J usage is TRBJ1-3; no definite D call. V lost 3 bases, J lost 8 bases, and 11 bases lay in between. CDR1 SQVTM and CDR2 ANQGSEA come from the germline V gene. The CDR3 consists of 12 residues. This chain's CDR3 is CSVDRGKDTIYF. The CDR3 nucleotides are TGCAGCGTTGATCGAGGGAAGGACACCATATATTTT.

This clonotype was observed a handful of times. This chain links TRBV5-1 with TRBJ1-1; maybe TRBD1 (5 bases). V shed 4 bases and J shed 0 bases, with 19 bases lying between them. Germline assignment: CDR1 SGHRS and CDR2 YFSETQ. The CDR3 covers 17 residues. CDR3 sequence reads: CASSLDRTNRMNTEAFF. The CDR3, as DNA: TGCGCCAGCAGCCTTGACCGGACAAATCGCATGAACACTGAAGCTTTCTTT.

V usage is TRBV5-4 and J usage is TRBJ2-5; D is undetermined. CDR1 is SGHNT, CDR2 YYREEE, per germline (reference sequence). The CDR3 length is 14 residues. V lost 0 bases to trimming and J lost 5 bases, with 11 bases between them. CDR3 protein: CASSLGASWETQYF. The CDR3 nucleotides are TGTGCCAGCAGCTTGGGGGCTAGTTGGGAGACCCAGTACTTC.

A few counts support this clonotype. The V call is TRBV7-6, the J call TRBJ1-5; 7 bases agree with TRBD1. From germline, CDR1 is SGHVS and CDR2 FNYEAQ. This CDR3 spans 14 amino acids. V shed 10 bases and J 4 bases; nucleotides not matched to a gene: 10. The CDR3 region has the DNA TGTGCCAACCGCCGGGACAGAAAAAATCAGCCCCAGCATTTT. Its protein product is CANRRDRKNQPQHF. Full variable domain (rest looked up from reference TRBV7-6 and TRBJ1-5): GAGVSQSPRYKVTKRGQDVALRCDPISGHVSLYWYRQALGQGPEFLTYFNYEAQQDKSGLPNDRFSAERPEGSISTLTIQRTEQRDSAMYRCANRRDRKNQPQHFGDGTRLSIL.

V usage is TRBV7-3 and J usage is TRBJ1-6, with TRBD1 matching 7 bases. This CDR3 region has 14 residues. Germline trimming cut 6 bases from V and 5 bases from J; bases unmatched to any gene: 4. The germline CDR1 and CDR2 sequences are SGHTA and FQGTGA. The CDR3 reads CASSVTGNNSPLHF. CDR3 bases: TGTGCCAGCAGTGTGACAGGGAATAATTCACCCCTCCACTTT.

This chain's CDR3 is CASSLVEAGRFTEAFF. In DNA form, the CDR3 reads TGTGCCAGCAGCTTAGTAGAGGCAGGTCGATTCACTGAAGCTTTCTTT. The chain carries TRBV7-9 and TRBJ1-1; D gene unclear. V was pared by 1 base and J by 4 bases, with 16 bases between. The length of the CDR3 is 16 residues. Germline loops: CDR1 SEHNR, CDR2 FQNEAQ (reference sequence). Looking up the rest from reference TRBV7-9 and TRBJ1-1 gives the full variable domain: DTGVSQNPRHKITKRGQNVTFRCDPISEHNRLYWYRQTLGQGPEFLTYFQNEAQLEKSRLLSDRFSAERPKGSFSTLEIQRTEQGDSAMYLCASSLVEAGRFTEAFFGQGTRLTVV.

Only a few counts were recorded for this clonotype. The chain recombines TRBV20-1 with TRBJ1-1; D unresolved. The CDR3 has 12 amino acids. Germline-derived CDR1 and CDR2 are DFQATT and SNEGSKA (reference sequence). The germline V and J ends were trimmed by 4 bases and 0 bases, with 6 bases remaining between them. The CDR3 loop reads CSATRMNTEAFF. Written as DNA, the CDR3 is TGCAGTGCTACCCGCATGAACACTGAAGCTTTCTTT.

This sequence joins TRBV14 and TRBJ1-1, with TRBD1 matching over 7 bases. Germline lookup yields CDR1 SGHDN and CDR2 FVKESK. The CDR3 is made up of 13 amino acids. The ends lost 1 base at V and 6 bases at J; junction bases unmatched: 2. The CDR3 here is CASSQVGTAEAFF. Written as DNA, the CDR3 is TGTGCCAGCAGCCAAGTTGGGACAGCTGAAGCTTTCTTT.

CDR3 coding DNA: TGTGCCAGCTCACCCATTCCAGGAACGGGCAATCAGCCCCAGCATTTT. It encodes CASSPIPGTGNQPQHF. V and J are TRBV18 and TRBJ1-5; D gene uncertain. CDR1 is KGHSH, CDR2 LQKENI, per germline. V gave up 3 bases and J gave up 2 bases, with 14 bases separating them. This CDR3 is 16 amino acids long.

The genes are TRBV20-1 and TRBJ1-2; no clear D gene. The CDR3 has 12 residues. CDR1 and CDR2 (germline): DFQATT, SNEGSKA (reference sequence). Trimming left V 0 bases short and J 4 bases short, with 6 bases between. CDR3 amino acids: CSAREQGYGYTF. The CDR3 DNA is TGCAGTGCTAGAGAGCAAGGCTATGGCTACACCTTC.

This clonotype was seen a few times. The chain employs TRBV5-1 and TRBJ1-2; D gene uncertain. The ends were cut back, 0 bases at V and 7 bases at J, with 7 bases in the middle. Germline assignment: CDR1 SGHRS and CDR2 YFSETQ. The CDR3 has 12 amino acids. The CDR3 spells CASSLERGGYTF. The CDR3 DNA follows: TGCGCCAGCAGCTTGGAACGAGGTGGCTACACCTTC.

This chain uses TRBV28 with TRBJ1-2; no firm D call. Trimming took off 5 bases at V and 7 bases at J, with 20 bases between the two ends. The CDR3 spans 15 residues. Germline V gives CDR1 MDHEN, CDR2 SYDVKM. Here the CDR3 DNA reads TGTGCCAGCAGTCCCCGGGAGGCTCGATTGGGTGGCTACACCTTC. It yields the protein CASSPREARLGGYTF.

The rearrangement uses TRBV15 and TRBJ2-3; D unclear. Looked up from germline, CDR1 is LNHNV and CDR2 is YYDKDF (reference sequence). The CDR3 has 15 residues. Trimming took 0 bases from V and 0 from J, leaving 7 bases between them. This CDR3 reads CATSRDLGSTDTQYF. In DNA, the CDR3 is TGTGCCACCAGCAGAGATCTAGGGAGCACAGATACGCAGTATTTT. The full variable domain, with the rest looked up from reference TRBV15 and TRBJ2-3, is DAMVIQNPRYQVTQFGKPVTLSCSQTLNHNVMYWYQQKSSQAPKLLFHYYDKDFNNEADTPDNFQSRRPNTSFCFLDIRSPGLGDTAMYLCATSRDLGSTDTQYFGPGTRLTVL.

The table lists this clonotype with a few counts. The chain combines TRBV20-1 with TRBJ1-2; 7 bases fit TRBD1. Germline assignment: CDR1 DFQATT and CDR2 SNEGSKA (reference sequence). The CDR3 runs to 18 residues. The ends lost 3 bases at V and 0 bases at J; junction bases unmatched: 16. In nucleotides, the CDR3 is TGCAGTGCTAGGCCCCTCCCGACAGGGAGGGAGCCTAACTATGGCTACACCTTC. It yields the protein CSARPLPTGREPNYGYTF.

This chain links TRBV9 with TRBJ2-1, with 7 bases that match TRBD2. With 3 bases clipped from V and 1 base from J, the junction kept 1 base outside the gene matches. CDR1 is SGDLS and CDR2 is YYNGEE in the germline V gene. The CDR3 has 14 residues. CDR3 in amino acids: CASSGEGSYNEQFF. The CDR3 nucleotides are TGTGCCAGCAGCGGGGAGGGATCCTACAATGAGCAGTTCTTC.

The chain has TRBV6-5 and TRBJ2-7, with D maybe TRBD2 (6 bases). Germline CDR1 and CDR2: MNHEY and SVGAGI. The CDR3 runs 15 residues. The ends were cut back, 0 bases at V and 3 bases at J, with 12 bases in the middle. As DNA, the CDR3 is TGTGCCAGCAGTTACTCGAGTGCGGGGCTCTACGAGCAGTACTTC. This sequence encodes CASSYSSAGLYEQYF.

J is TRBJ1-2 and V is TRBV25-1; no definite D call. Per germline, CDR1 MGHDK and CDR2 SYGVNS. V lost 4 bases and J 4 bases, leaving 10 bases between the germline ends. The CDR3 has 13 amino acids. The CDR3 DNA follows: TGTGCCAGCAGTGCTCAAACTACCTATGGCTACACCTTC. Protein: CASSAQTTYGYTF.

The chain uses TRBV4-3 and TRBJ1-2; possibly TRBD1 for D (6 bases). Germline CDR1 reads LGHNA; CDR2 reads YSLEER. V dropped 1 base and J dropped 4 bases, with 13 bases sitting between them. The CDR3 contains 15 residues. The CDR3 nucleotides are TGCGCCAGCAGCCAAGTGATGGGACAAACCTATGGCTACACCTTC. Translation gives CASSQVMGQTYGYTF.

The sample holds a few counts of this clonotype. This chain connects TRBV7-9 to TRBJ1-2; 8 positions match TRBD1. The CDR3 is 16 residues long. Trimming at V came to 8 bases and at J to 0 bases, leaving 11 bases not matched to a gene. Germline V lookup: CDR1 SEHNR, CDR2 FQNEAQ (reference sequence). The CDR3 loop is CASFQGASGANYGYTF. The CDR3 DNA sequence: TGTGCCAGCTTCCAGGGGGCCAGTGGAGCTAACTATGGCTACACCTTC.

The V gene is TRBV5-8, the J gene TRBJ1-1; D ambiguous. The CDR3 consists of 11 residues. The V end lost 0 bases, the J end lost 7 bases, and 4 bases lay between the germline ends. The germline V gene encodes CDR1 SGHTS and CDR2 YDEGEE. The CDR3 bases are TGTGCCAGCAGCTTGGAGGTTGAAGCTTTCTTT. Its protein is CASSLEVEAFF.

This chain connects TRBV11-3 to TRBJ2-1; D is possibly TRBD2 (5 bases). Germline V gene data show CDR1 as SGHNT and CDR2 as YENEEA. The V and J ends lost 0 bases and 2 bases respectively, with 14 bases between them. The CDR3 totals 17 residues. The CDR3 region is CASSLDYSDNPYNEQFF. The CDR3 nucleotides are TGTGCCAGCAGCTTAGATTATAGCGATAACCCCTACAATGAGCAGTTCTTC.

This clonotype was seen many times. V and J are TRBV12-3 or TRBV12-4 and TRBJ1-5; maybe TRBD1 (5 bases). This CDR3 comprises 13 residues. The V and J ends lost 5 bases and 4 bases respectively, with 9 bases between them. The CDR3 nucleotides are TGTGCCAGCAGTCTCGACAGTAATCAGCCCCAGCATTTT. Encoded protein: CASSLDSNQPQHF.

The chain has TRBV12-3 or TRBV12-4 and TRBJ2-3; 7 nucleotides match TRBD2. CDR3 length: 17 amino acids. The junction had 14 bases not matched to a gene; V was cut back by 6 bases and J by 2 bases. This chain's CDR3 is CASSLPVGLADTDTQYF. The CDR3 nucleotides read TGTGCCAGCAGCTTGCCCGTGGGGCTAGCGGACACAGATACGCAGTATTTT.

V usage is TRBV7-9 and J usage is TRBJ1-1; D uncertain. The V end lost 5 bases, the J end lost 6 bases, and 10 bases lay between the germline ends. Germline CDR1 is SEHNR and CDR2 is FQNEAQ (reference sequence). The length of the CDR3 is 12 residues. CDR3 sequence (DNA): TGTGCCAGCAGCGCCTTCGTAGCTGAAGCTTTCTTT. Protein: CASSAFVAEAFF.

This clonotype was seen just once. The V call is TRBV15, the J call TRBJ1-1; the D is unclear. V gave up 8 bases and J gave up 6 bases, with 4 bases separating them. CDR1 is LNHNV, CDR2 YYDKDF, per germline (reference sequence). The length of the CDR3 is 9 residues. The DNA for the CDR3 is TGTGCCACCGGCCCTGAAGCTTTCTTT. It is translated as CATGPEAFF.

This chain uses TRBV7-9 with TRBJ1-5; a possible D gene is TRBD1 (5 bases). V shed 1 base and J shed 0 bases, with 10 bases lying between them. CDR1 SEHNR and CDR2 FQNEAQ come from the germline V gene (reference sequence). The CDR3 is 16 amino acids. CDR3 amino acids: CASSLDGAHSNQPQHF. CDR3 DNA sequence: TGTGCCAGCAGCTTAGACGGGGCTCATAGCAATCAGCCCCAGCATTTT.

The chain is built from TRBV5-6 and TRBJ1-1; 8 bases match TRBD1. The V gene end was trimmed by 3 bases and the J gene end by 7 bases; junction bases not matched to a gene: 8. In germline, CDR1 is SGHDT, CDR2 YYEEEE. This CDR3 contains 14 residues. This chain's CDR3 is CASSSQGDMGEAFF. CDR3 bases: TGTGCCAGCAGCTCACAGGGGGATATGGGTGAAGCTTTCTTT.

The chain joins TRBV29-1 to TRBJ2-1; 11 bases are shared with TRBD2. The V and J ends lost 6 bases and 0 bases, in that order; junction bases with no gene match: 7. The CDR3 is 16 amino acids. CDR1 is SQVTM and CDR2 is ANQGSEA in the germline V gene. CDR3 sequence: CSVPGLAASSYNEQFF. The CDR3 DNA reads as TGCAGCGTCCCGGGACTAGCGGCAAGCTCCTACAATGAGCAGTTCTTC.

This clonotype was counted between two and nine times. This chain joins TRBV14 and TRBJ1-2; the D gene is possibly TRBD1 (5 bases). The CDR3 loop spans 13 amino acids. The V end was cut by 8 bases, the J end by 4 bases, with 14 bases between. Germline-derived CDR1 and CDR2 are SGHDN and FVKESK. This CDR3 reads CASGSQGGYGYTF. Written as DNA, the CDR3 is TGTGCCAGCGGGAGCCAGGGAGGCTATGGCTACACCTTC.

The CDR3 nucleotides are TGTGCTAGTGGTTTGGTAGTAAGGGGTCGGGTGCATGGCTACACCTTC. It codes for CASGLVVRGRVHGYTF. The rearrangement uses TRBV12-5 and TRBJ1-2; D perhaps matches TRBD1 (5 bases). The CDR3 spans 16 residues. Deletions cut 0 bases from V and 6 bases from J, with 17 bases between. Germline-derived CDR1 and CDR2 are LGHNT and FRNRAP.